Following are 29 T cell receptor beta chains from one sample sequenced in a study of blood T cell repertoires in COVID-19 (dated by TCRdb to 2019 to 2021). The method was the immunoSEQ multiplex PCR assay. The source is immuneACCESS, and TCRdb retained only in-frame sequences with V and J called. Part of the clones is not carried over; for the studies checked, unresolved V genes explain less than half of this, and the remainder is unexplained. This sample comprises around 250,000 clones, under 85% of them detected only once. The top ten constitute about 2% of the sample. Material: peripheral blood. The source of these receptors is a man aged 25 to 45 who had recovered from COVID-19.

This clone was detected only once. The genes are TRBV12-3 or TRBV12-4 and TRBJ1-4; D remains unclear. This CDR3 region has 13 residues. The V and J ends lost 7 bases and 8 bases respectively, with 14 bases between them. CDR3 DNA: TGTGCCAGCACTACCGGGATACGCGAAAAACTGTTTTTT. It encodes CASTTGIREKLFF.

The rearrangement uses TRBV6-5 and TRBJ2-7, with D possibly TRBD2 on 6 matching bases. CDR1 is MNHEY, CDR2 SVGAGI, per germline. V lost 7 bases to trimming and J lost 5 bases, with 9 bases between them. This CDR3 is 11 amino acids long. In nucleotides, the CDR3 is TGTGCCAGCACGGGACTCCACGAGCAGTACTTC. Its protein is CASTGLHEQYF.

This sequence joins TRBV10-3 and TRBJ2-3, with 9 bases that match TRBD1. Germline-derived CDR1 and CDR2 are ENHRY and SYGVKD. Trimming cost V 6 bases and J 5 bases; bases outside gene matches: 0. The length of the CDR3 is 12 residues. The CDR3 loop is CAIRDRGDTQYF. For the CDR3, the DNA is TGTGCCATCAGGGACAGGGGAGATACGCAGTATTTT.

This chain joins TRBV3-1 (or the pseudogene TRBV3-2) and TRBJ2-5; 8 bases match TRBD2. V was pared by 4 bases and J by 5 bases, with 0 bases of the junction left unmatched. Germline loops: CDR1 LGHDT, CDR2 YNNKEL (reference sequence). The CDR3 length is 12 residues. The CDR3 sequence: CASSPGGETQYF. The CDR3 nucleotides read TGTGCCAGCAGCCCGGGAGGGGAGACCCAGTACTTC.

This sequence joins TRBV7-8 and TRBJ2-7; no firm D call. Trimming removed 5 bases at V and 0 bases at J, with 17 bases between. This CDR3 is built from 16 residues. CDR1 is SGHVS and CDR2 is FQNEAQ in the germline V gene. The CDR3 loop is CASSDQGVGASYEQYF. The CDR3 coding sequence is TGTGCCAGCAGCGACCAAGGCGTCGGAGCCTCCTACGAGCAGTACTTC. Drawing the rest from reference TRBV7-8 and TRBJ2-7, the complete variable domain is GAGVSQSPRYKVAKRGQDVALRCDPISGHVSLFWYQQALGQGPEFLTYFQNEAQLDKSGLPSDRFFAERPEGSVSTLKIQRTQQEDSAVYLCASSDQGVGASYEQYFGPGTRLTVT.

The rearrangement joins TRBV3-1 (or the pseudogene TRBV3-2) to TRBJ2-7, with 12 bases aligning to TRBD1. The germline gives CDR1 LGHDT, CDR2 YNNKEL (reference sequence). With 3 bases clipped from V and 1 base from J, the junction kept 10 bases outside the gene matches. CDR3 length equals 18 residues. The CDR3 loop reads CASSHPTGTGGQSYEQYF. The DNA for the CDR3 is TGTGCCAGCAGCCACCCGACCGGGACAGGGGGCCAATCCTACGAGCAGTACTTC.

The chain recombines TRBV7-8 with TRBJ2-7, with D possibly TRBD1 on 5 matching bases. Trimming left V 1 base short and J 4 bases short, with 14 bases between. This CDR3 comprises 15 residues. The V gene's germline CDR1 is SGHVS and CDR2 FQNEAQ. DNA for the CDR3: TGTGCCAGCAGCTTAGTTGAAGGGGCTAGGTACGAGCAGTACGTC. Translating gives CASSLVEGARYEQYV.

J is TRBJ2-7 and V is TRBV12-3 or TRBV12-4; TRBD1 agrees at 7 bases. With V trimmed by 6 bases and J by 5 bases, 4 bases remained unmatched. The CDR3 length is 12 residues. Here the CDR3 reads CASSLDRDEQYF. DNA for the CDR3: TGTGCCAGCAGCCTCGACAGGGACGAGCAGTACTTC.

This clone appeared a few times. V and J are TRBV28 and TRBJ2-7; 11 bases are shared with TRBD1. Germline lookup yields CDR1 MDHEN and CDR2 SYDVKM. Germline trimming cut 8 bases from V and 5 bases from J; bases unmatched to any gene: 5. The CDR3 contains 13 residues. For the CDR3, the DNA is TGTGCCAGCGGGACAGGGGGGGTACACGAGCAGTACGTC. It yields the protein CASGTGGVHEQYV.

This clone has only one observation. The CDR3 bases are TGTGCCAGCAGCGAACTAGCGGGGGGGCGAAATGAGCAGTTCTTC. Its translation: CASSELAGGRNEQFF. This chain connects TRBV3-1 (or the pseudogene TRBV3-2) to TRBJ2-1, with 13 bases matching TRBD2. CDR1 and CDR2 from the germline V gene are LGHDT and YNNKEL (reference sequence). The CDR3 is 15 residues long. The V gene end was trimmed by 5 bases and the J gene end by 7 bases; junction bases not matched to a gene: 5.

This clone has a count of ten or more. The rearrangement links TRBV4-2 to TRBJ2-1, with D perhaps TRBD1 (5 bases). V was shortened by 1 base and J by 9 bases, with 13 bases between the two germline ends. This CDR3 comprises 14 residues. The germline V gene has CDR1 LGHNA and CDR2 YNFKEQ. CDR3 nucleotides: TGTGCCAGCAGCCAAGTTCTGAAGGGGCCTGAGCAGTTCTTC. This translates into CASSQVLKGPEQFF.

The J gene is TRBJ1-4, the V gene TRBV28, with D unclear. The ends were cut back, 6 bases at V and 8 bases at J, with 19 bases in the middle. From germline, CDR1 is MDHEN and CDR2 SYDVKM. The CDR3 loop spans 15 amino acids. The CDR3 DNA is TGTGCCAGCAGCCGCCACGGGATGTCCGGGGAAAAACTGTTTTTT. This gives the protein CASSRHGMSGEKLFF.

The chain recombines TRBV9 with TRBJ1-1, with D unclear. The V and J ends lost 0 bases and 6 bases respectively, with 15 bases between them. This CDR3 is 15 amino acids long. Germline V CDR1 and CDR2: SGDLS, YYNGEE. In DNA form, the CDR3 reads TGTGCCAGCAGCGTAGGGTCAACAGCGGCAGCTGAAGCTTTCTTT. As protein: CASSVGSTAAAEAFF.

This chain connects TRBV11-2 to TRBJ1-1, with 8 nucleotides matching TRBD1. Germline CDR1 and CDR2: SGHAT and FQNNGV. The trim removed 5 bases at V and 0 bases at J, leaving 8 bases unmatched. The CDR3 extends over 16 amino acids. CDR3: CASSLDREDLNTEAFF. The CDR3 DNA follows: TGTGCCAGCAGCCTGGACAGGGAGGATTTGAACACTGAAGCTTTCTTT.

The chain uses TRBV2 and TRBJ1-1, with D perhaps matching TRBD1 (5 bases). The V and J ends lost 7 bases and 0 bases respectively, with 9 bases between them. In germline, CDR1 is SNHLY, CDR2 FYNNEI. The CDR3 has 13 residues. Written as DNA, the CDR3 is TGTGCCAGCACCCTGACAGTGAACACTGAAGCTTTCTTT. Its translation is CASTLTVNTEAFF.

The chain recombines TRBV7-9 with TRBJ1-1; 7 bases map to TRBD1. V shed 5 bases and J 0 bases; nucleotides not matched to a gene: 9. This CDR3 has 16 residues. Germline loops: CDR1 SEHNR, CDR2 FQNEAQ (reference sequence). CDR3 protein: CASSDLKGALNTEAFF. CDR3 bases: TGTGCCAGCAGCGACCTTAAGGGGGCGCTGAACACTGAAGCTTTCTTT.

DNA for the CDR3: TGTGCCAGCAGTAGGACAGATAGCACAGATACGCAGTATTTT. It codes for CASSRTDSTDTQYF. The genes are TRBV2 and TRBJ2-3, with D perhaps matching TRBD1 (6 bases). V shed 5 bases and J shed 0 bases, with 9 bases lying between them. CDR1 and CDR2 (germline): SNHLY, FYNNEI. CDR3 length equals 14 residues.

The CDR3 loop reads CASSPGQILGNTIYF. The CDR3 DNA reads TGTGCCAGCAGCCCAGGGCAAATTCTAGGAAACACCATATATTTT. This chain uses TRBV7-8 with TRBJ1-3; TRBD1 is a possible D gene (5 bases). The CDR3 runs 15 residues. V was pared by 5 bases and J by 4 bases, with 15 bases between. Germline assignment: CDR1 SGHVS and CDR2 FQNEAQ.

V usage is TRBV9 and J usage is TRBJ1-1, with a weak D call TRBD1 (5 bases). The CDR3 is 13 amino acids. V was clipped by 3 bases and J by 12 bases, with 18 bases between them. Germline values: CDR1 SGDLS, CDR2 YYNGEE. The CDR3 nucleotides read TGTGCCAGCAGCGAAGGGGTCGAACACAACACTTTCTTT. The encoded protein is CASSEGVEHNTFF.

This chain joins TRBV18 and TRBJ2-5; 7 nucleotides align to TRBD1. Looked up from germline, CDR1 is KGHSH and CDR2 is LQKENI. V gave up 7 bases and J gave up 5 bases; unmatched junction bases: 7. This CDR3 spans 13 amino acids. The CDR3 loop is CASWTTGSETQYF. The CDR3 bases are TGTGCCAGCTGGACGACAGGGTCCGAGACCCAGTACTTC.

V is TRBV4-1 and J is TRBJ1-1; 8 bases map to TRBD1. V lost 2 bases, J lost 3 bases, and 20 bases stayed unmatched. CDR1 and CDR2 (germline): MGHRA, YSYEKL. The CDR3 is made up of 20 amino acids. The CDR3 sequence: CASSQIIARGPQKDDTEAFF. The CDR3 DNA reads TGCGCCAGCAGCCAAATCATCGCCAGGGGGCCCCAAAAAGACGACACTGAAGCTTTCTTT.

The gene calls are TRBV3-1 (or the pseudogene TRBV3-2) and TRBJ1-3, with a tentative D call TRBD1 (6 bases). Germline loops: CDR1 LGHDT, CDR2 YNNKEL (reference sequence). The CDR3 extends over 15 amino acids. Trimming cost V 4 bases and J 0 bases, with 10 bases left between them. CDR3 loop: CASSPDRSSGNTIYF. The CDR3 region has the DNA TGTGCCAGCAGCCCCGACAGGAGCTCTGGAAACACCATATATTTT.

This clone came up once. The chain couples TRBV6-5 to TRBJ2-3; D perhaps matches TRBD1 (5 bases). This CDR3 has 15 residues. Per germline, CDR1 MNHEY and CDR2 SVGAGI. Trimming stripped 8 bases from V and 1 base from J, with 16 bases between. The chain's CDR3 is CASLGRQGGTDTQYF. Written as DNA, the CDR3 is TGTGCCAGCCTGGGCCGTCAGGGCGGCACAGATACGCAGTATTTT.

Concerning this clone: Within the sample, other DNA sequences also encode this same CDR3. The chain links TRBV6-1 to TRBJ1-2; no clear D gene. Per the germline V gene, CDR1 is MNHNS and CDR2 is SASEGT. The V end lost 0 bases, the J end lost 5 bases, and 7 bases lay between the germline ends. This CDR3 has 13 amino acids. CDR3 DNA sequence: TGTGCCAGCAGTGAAGCGGAGGGTTATGGCTACACCTTC. This sequence encodes CASSEAEGYGYTF.

V and J are TRBV13 and TRBJ1-1, with D possibly TRBD1 on 5 matching bases. V lost 5 bases to trimming and J lost 1 base, with 17 bases between them. The CDR3 runs to 16 residues. Germline values: CDR1 PRHDT, CDR2 FYEKMQ (reference sequence). CDR3 sequence reads: CASSIRTRAPNTEAFF. In nucleotides, the CDR3 is TGTGCCAGCAGCATCCGTACCAGGGCCCCGAACACTGAAGCTTTCTTT.

This clone has only a few counts. The chain employs TRBV3-1 (or the pseudogene TRBV3-2) and TRBJ1-2, with TRBD1 matching over 9 bases. The J segment lost 6 bases and the V segment lost 5 bases, leaving 7 bases of the junction unmatched. CDR1 LGHDT and CDR2 YNNKEL come from the germline V gene (reference sequence). The CDR3 sequence is 14 residues long. The CDR3 protein is CASSIPGTGHGYTF. The CDR3, as DNA: TGTGCCAGCAGCATACCCGGGACAGGGCATGGCTACACCTTC.

V usage is TRBV2 and J usage is TRBJ1-1, with TRBD1 identical over 8 bases. Germline assignment: CDR1 SNHLY and CDR2 FYNNEI. This CDR3 contains 13 residues. The V and J ends lost 7 bases and 6 bases, in that order; junction bases with no gene match: 7. Here the CDR3 DNA reads TGTGCCAGCATACTGACAGGGGCGCCTGAAGCTTTCTTT. This translates into CASILTGAPEAFF. Filled out from reference TRBV2 and TRBJ1-1, the complete variable domain reads EPEVTQTPSHQVTQMGQEVILRCVPISNHLYFYWYRQILGQKVEFLVSFYNNEISEKSEIFDDQFSVERPDGSNFTLKIRSTKLEDSAMYFCASILTGAPEAFFGQGTRLTVV.

V and J are TRBV7-3 and TRBJ2-1, with 8 bases identical to TRBD1. The CDR3 loop spans 16 amino acids. J lost 8 bases, V lost 4 bases, and 13 bases had no gene match. CDR1 and CDR2 from the germline V gene are SGHTA and FQGTGA. The DNA of the CDR3 is TGTGCCAGCAGCTCAGGGGACAGGTATCTCCGCGATGAGCAGTTCTTC. Amino acids: CASSSGDRYLRDEQFF.

The V gene is TRBV7-2, the J gene TRBJ1-2, with 9 bases that match TRBD1. The V segment lost 5 bases and the J segment 8 bases; nucleotides outside the gene matches: 9. This CDR3 spans 14 amino acids. Per the germline V gene, CDR1 is SGHTA and CDR2 is FQGNSA. CDR3 bases: TGTGCCAGCAGCCACGGGACAGGGCGTCGGGGCTACACCTTC. Translated: CASSHGTGRRGYTF.